This TCR beta chain is from a study of CD8+ T cells in alopecia areata. The wider study: Each day, treated patients took oral tofacitinib twice, at 5 to 10 mg per dose. Affected scalp percentage determined the severity score of treated patients. Study observations and caveats: Patients shared TCRs less clearly than mice did, possibly owing to HLA.

CDR3 length: 17 amino acids. Germline CDR1 and CDR2: MGHRA and YSYEKL. Trimming removed 5 bases from V and 4 bases from J; junction bases left unmatched: 6. RNA was extracted and reverse transcribed into cDNA as the sequencing template. Clones were sequenced by immunoSEQ multiplex PCR, and TCRdb holds only the in-frame ones, with some missing. The sample holds roughly 170,000 clones, about 60% seen once. A note on this clone: Its antigen is still unknown.

Stated treatment: oral pan-JAK inhibitor, 5-10 mg twice daily. Obtained from alopecia areata patients were lesional scalp punch biopsies along with peripheral blood. The source was CD8+ T cells sorted from blood, collected at week 24, from a patient treated with tofacitinib. This sequence was found in a human donor with alopecia areata. V and J are TRBV4-1 and TRBJ2-1; 15 positions match TRBD2. This chain's CDR3 is CASSSGTSGGLYNEQFF. CDR3 DNA sequence: TGCGCCAGCAGCTCAGGGACTAGCGGGGGGTTATACAATGAGCAGTTCTTC.